This T cell receptor beta chain was profiled in a study of blood T cell repertoires in COVID-19. Study details: Italy, Spain and the United States were the sources of the convalescent and acute COVID-19 samples. From T cells, B-cell-depleted T cells, or PBMCs came the material, which was cDNA or gDNA.

Per the original data handling: Nucleated cell counts were estimated from reference gene primer amplification. Method: immunoSEQ multiplex PCR; TCRdb's copy keeps in-frame clones and lacks some. Clonal size and the V and J genes are those of that table, whereas D and trimming came from the DNA. Among some 200,000 clones listed, 89% were seen once. This clone has a single count. Germline V CDR1 and CDR2: SNHLY, FYNNEI. There are 15 residues in the CDR3. Unmatched junction bases numbered 8, after V lost 7 bases and J lost 5 bases. Sequenced sample: peripheral blood. The chain combines TRBV2 with TRBJ2-2; 9 nucleotides agree with TRBD1. This receptor was identified in a woman between 35 and 50 years old with acute or convalescent COVID-19. The CDR3 region is CASMPMTGGTGELFF. The CDR3 bases are TGTGCCAGCATGCCCATGACAGGGGGTACCGGGGAGCTGTTTTTT.